The text below deals with one T cell receptor beta chain. From around 500 ng of total RNA, TCR beta-specific cDNA was reverse-transcribed using a constant-region primer. What produced the TCR beta libraries was three nested multiplex PCR rounds using slightly modified ARM-PCR. For 10 cycles apiece, the opening two PCR rounds ran with TRBV1-TRBV30 forward primers and a C-beta reverse primer. MiXCR, run by TCRdb on the multiplex PCR reads, gives a single entry per CDR3 protein. The sample holds 90,000 to 150,000 distinct CDR3 sequences, roughly 75% seen once. Germline assignment: CDR1 SGHRS and CDR2 YFSETQ. The CDR3 has 14 amino acids. V was pared by 2 bases and J by 8 bases, with 7 bases of the junction left unmatched. The data stem from a study of tumor-infiltrating lymphocytes in primary liver carcinoma. For each extraction, RNA and DNA were obtained together from around 18-30 mg of unsorted bulk tissue.

The chain recombines TRBV5-1 with TRBJ2-1; 7 positions match TRBD2. This TCR derives from a woman aged 60-70 years with primary liver carcinoma and hepatitis B virus infection. The sequencing sample was made of tumor-adjacent normal liver tissue. The CDR3 sequence: CASSFSGNRDEQFF. CDR3 nucleotide sequence: TGCGCCAGCAGCTTCAGCGGGAACCGGGATGAGCAGTTCTTC. The full variable domain, rest sourced from reference TRBV5-1 and TRBJ2-1, is KAGVTQTPRYLIKTRGQQVTLSCSPISGHRSVSWYQQTPGQGLQFLFEYFSETQRNKGNFPGRFSGRQFSNSRSEMNVSTLELGDSALYLCASSFSGNRDEQFFGPGTRLTVL.